This T cell receptor (beta chain) was sequenced for a study of identical twins. Study-wide results and caveats: With monozygotic twins, out-of-frame TCR alpha sharing exceeded what models estimated.

This clonotype turned up a few times. The antigen is unknown. TCRdb used MiXCR to reprocess the 5' RACE reads, holding one entry per CDR3 protein. The sample has 450,000 or so distinct CDR3 sequences; around 24% are singletons. This CDR3 is 14 amino acids long. The germline V gene encodes CDR1 DFQATT and CDR2 SNEGSKA (reference sequence). Trimming stripped 0 bases from V and 5 bases from J, with 12 bases between. These same records also appear under a second study, on T cells expressing NK-cell markers.

The gene calls are TRBV20-1 and TRBJ2-3; D is undetermined. The TCR sequence derives from a woman between 18 and 29 years old in good health. The sample comprised CD4+ T cells sorted from blood. The CDR3 DNA follows: TGCAGTGCTAGAGATTTAATAGTGGGAGATACGCAGTATTTT. Translated: CSARDLIVGDTQYF.